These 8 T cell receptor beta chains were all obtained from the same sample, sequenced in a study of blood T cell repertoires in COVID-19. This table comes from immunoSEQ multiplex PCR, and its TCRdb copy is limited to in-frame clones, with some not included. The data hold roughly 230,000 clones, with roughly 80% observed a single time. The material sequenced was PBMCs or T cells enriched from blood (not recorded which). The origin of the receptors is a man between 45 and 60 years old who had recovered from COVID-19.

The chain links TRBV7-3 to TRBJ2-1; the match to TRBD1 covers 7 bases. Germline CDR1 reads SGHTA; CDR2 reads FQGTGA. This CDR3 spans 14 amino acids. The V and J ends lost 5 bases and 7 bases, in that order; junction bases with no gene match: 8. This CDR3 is CASSPGQAWNEQFF. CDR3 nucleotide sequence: TGTGCCAGCAGCCCAGGACAGGCTTGGAATGAGCAGTTCTTC.

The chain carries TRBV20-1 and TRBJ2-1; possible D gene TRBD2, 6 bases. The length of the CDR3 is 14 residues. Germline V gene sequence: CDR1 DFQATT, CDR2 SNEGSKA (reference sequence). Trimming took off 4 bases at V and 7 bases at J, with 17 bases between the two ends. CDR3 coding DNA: TGCAGTGCTAATGAGGAGCTAGCGAGGAATGAGCAGTTCTTC. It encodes CSANEELARNEQFF.

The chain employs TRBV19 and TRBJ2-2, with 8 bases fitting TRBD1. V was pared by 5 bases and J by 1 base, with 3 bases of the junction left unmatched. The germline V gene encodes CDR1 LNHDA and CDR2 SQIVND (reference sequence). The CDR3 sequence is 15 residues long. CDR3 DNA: TGTGCCAGTAGTCCCGGGACAGGGAACACCGGGGAGCTGTTTTTT. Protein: CASSPGTGNTGELFF.

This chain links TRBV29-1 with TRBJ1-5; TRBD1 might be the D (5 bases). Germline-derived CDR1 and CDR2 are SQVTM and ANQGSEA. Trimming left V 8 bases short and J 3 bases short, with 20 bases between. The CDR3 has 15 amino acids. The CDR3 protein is CSPGAREDYNQPQHF. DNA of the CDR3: TGCAGCCCCGGCGCCAGGGAAGATTACAATCAGCCCCAGCATTTT.

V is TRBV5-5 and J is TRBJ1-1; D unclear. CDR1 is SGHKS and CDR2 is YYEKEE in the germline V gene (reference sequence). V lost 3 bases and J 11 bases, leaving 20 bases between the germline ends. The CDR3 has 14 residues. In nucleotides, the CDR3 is TGTGCCAGCAGCTCCATCCCCACTAGTATTACGGCTTTCTTT. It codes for CASSSIPTSITAFF.

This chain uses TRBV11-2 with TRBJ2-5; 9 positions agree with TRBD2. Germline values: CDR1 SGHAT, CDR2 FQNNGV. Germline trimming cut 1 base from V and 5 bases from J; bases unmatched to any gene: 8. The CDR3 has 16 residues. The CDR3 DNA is TGTGCCAGCAGCTTAGCCGGCGGGGGGGCTGGGGAGACCCAGTACTTC. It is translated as CASSLAGGGAGETQYF.

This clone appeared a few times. This CDR3 reads CASSARTGGNEKLFF. The CDR3 DNA is TGTGCCAGCAGCGCTCGGACTGGCGGAAATGAAAAACTGTTTTTT. The rearrangement joins TRBV9 to TRBJ1-4; D remains ambiguous. Looked up from germline, CDR1 is SGDLS and CDR2 is YYNGEE. The CDR3 spans 15 residues. V lost 3 bases and J 5 bases, leaving 14 bases between the germline ends. Together with reference TRBV9 and TRBJ1-4, the CDR3 gives the full variable domain: DSGVTQTPKHLITATGQRVTLRCSPRSGDLSVYWYQQSLDQGLQFLIQYYNGEERAKGNILERFSAQQFPDLHSELNLSSLELGDSALYFCASSARTGGNEKLFFGSGTQLSVL.

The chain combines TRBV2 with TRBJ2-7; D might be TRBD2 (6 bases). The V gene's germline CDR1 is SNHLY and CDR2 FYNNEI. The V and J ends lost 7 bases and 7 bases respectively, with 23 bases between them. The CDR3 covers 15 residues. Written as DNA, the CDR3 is TGTGCCAGCAAAAGAGCGGCGGGGATTGATGGGGAGCAGTACTTC. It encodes CASKRAAGIDGEQYF.